Presented here are 15 T cell receptor beta chains from one specimen sequenced in a study of PD-1 blockade in mismatch repair-deficient tumors. These TCRs are of unknown antigen specificity. Measured with immunoSEQ multiplex PCR; TCRdb has only the in-frame clones, and not every one. This sample has approximately 9,000 clones, with 75% to 95% found just once. The sample's time point: roughly ten-day in vitro stimulation with candidate neoantigen peptide 3. Material: cells cultured in vitro, obtained from a patient treated with pembrolizumab. These receptors came from an adult with mismatch repair-deficient cancer.

The gene calls are TRBV6-6 and TRBJ1-2; no clear D. CDR1 MNHNY and CDR2 SVGAGI come from the germline V gene (reference sequence). The CDR3 has 14 amino acids. Trimming cost V 0 bases and J 5 bases, with 10 bases left between them. CDR3 residues: CASSYSGRDYGYTF. The CDR3 region has the DNA TGTGCCAGCAGTTACTCAGGGAGGGATTATGGCTACACCTTC.

This clone appeared a few times. The genes are TRBV25-1 and TRBJ2-2; D is tentatively TRBD1 or TRBD2 (5 bases each). V was cut by 0 bases and J by 3 bases, with 8 bases left in between. The CDR3 has 15 amino acids. Germline values: CDR1 MGHDK, CDR2 SYGVNS. CDR3 amino acids: CASSEYGGDTGELFF. The CDR3 nucleotides are TGTGCCAGCAGTGAATATGGGGGAGACACCGGGGAGCTGTTTTTT.

V gene TRBV27 combines with J gene TRBJ2-7, with a weak D call TRBD2 (6 bases). The CDR3 length is 16 residues. The V gene's germline CDR1 is MNHEY and CDR2 SMNVEV (reference sequence). V shed 2 bases and J shed 6 bases, with 20 bases lying between them. CDR3 DNA: TGTGCCAGCAGTTTAAAAGGCCCCCCCGGGAGCTTCGAGCAGTACTTC. Amino acids: CASSLKGPPGSFEQYF.

The chain uses TRBV7-2 and TRBJ1-1, with 8 nucleotides matching TRBD1. This CDR3 contains 12 residues. V lost 5 bases and J lost 5; bases outside the gene matches: 1. Germline loops: CDR1 SGHTA, CDR2 FQGNSA. Here the CDR3 reads CASSRDRTEAFF. The DNA for the CDR3 is TGTGCCAGCAGCCGGGACAGGACTGAAGCTTTCTTT.

V usage is TRBV5-1 and J usage is TRBJ1-5; 8 nucleotides match TRBD1. This CDR3 spans 16 amino acids. CDR1 and CDR2 from the germline V gene are SGHRS and YFSETQ. Trimming took 4 bases from V and 1 from J; bases not matched to a gene: 7. The chain's CDR3 is CASSLGTGVSNQPQHF. Written as DNA, the CDR3 is TGCGCCAGCAGCCTCGGGACAGGAGTCAGCAATCAGCCCCAGCATTTT.

This chain links TRBV4-1 with TRBJ1-2; D is undetermined. There are 14 residues in the CDR3. Germline V gives CDR1 MGHRA, CDR2 YSYEKL. V was cut by 5 bases and J by 4 bases, with 14 bases left in between. CDR3 nucleotide sequence: TGCGCCAGCAGCAAGAACCGAAAGACCTATGGCTACACCTTC. The encoded protein is CASSKNRKTYGYTF.

This chain links TRBV15 with TRBJ1-1, with 7 bases identical to TRBD1. CDR3 size: 15 residues. With 7 bases clipped from V and 5 bases from J, the junction kept 13 bases outside the gene matches. Germline CDR1 LNHNV, CDR2 YYDKDF (reference sequence). The CDR3 coding sequence is TGTGCCACCACAACAGGGGAAGAGATGGAAACTGAAGCTTTCTTT. This gives the protein CATTTGEEMETEAFF.

This chain connects TRBV27 to TRBJ1-1; D gene uncertain. CDR1 is MNHEY and CDR2 is SMNVEV in the germline V gene (reference sequence). V was shortened by 1 base and J by 7 bases, with 7 bases between the two germline ends. The CDR3 totals 12 residues. CDR3 in amino acids: CASSLLGHEAFF. The CDR3 DNA follows: TGTGCCAGCAGTTTATTAGGGCATGAAGCTTTCTTT.

V gene TRBV12-5 combines with J gene TRBJ1-5; the D is unclear. V was clipped by 2 bases and J by 0 bases, with 14 bases between them. Germline loops: CDR1 LGHNT, CDR2 FRNRAP. The CDR3 is made up of 17 amino acids. The CDR3 is CASGLRTLGFSNQPQHF. The CDR3 DNA follows: TGTGCTAGTGGTTTGAGAACTCTGGGTTTTAGCAATCAGCCCCAGCATTTT.

A few counts support this clone. V usage is TRBV29-1 and J usage is TRBJ1-2; perhaps TRBD1 as D (6 bases). Trimming removed 3 bases from V and 0 bases from J, with 8 bases in between. This CDR3 region has 13 residues. Per the germline V gene, CDR1 is SQVTM and CDR2 is ANQGSEA. CDR3 loop: CSVETGSNYGYTF. In nucleotides, the CDR3 is TGCAGCGTTGAGACAGGCTCTAACTATGGCTACACCTTC.

The chain employs TRBV30 and TRBJ2-7, with 13 bases aligning to TRBD2. V lost 0 bases to trimming and J lost 3 bases; unmatched junction nucleotides: 20. CDR1 is GTSNPN and CDR2 is SVGIG in the germline V gene (reference sequence). The CDR3 spans 21 residues. The CDR3 loop reads CAWSVKYLRTSGSERYYEQYF. Written as DNA, the CDR3 is TGTGCCTGGAGTGTTAAGTACCTCAGGACTAGCGGGAGTGAACGATACTACGAGCAGTACTTC.

The J gene is TRBJ2-5, the V gene TRBV11-2; D remains ambiguous. V dropped 2 bases and J dropped 0 bases, with 16 bases sitting between them. In germline, CDR1 is SGHAT, CDR2 FQNNGV. CDR3 size: 17 residues. CDR3 coding DNA: TGTGCCAGCAGCTTACAACGGGTTATTTTATACCAAGAGACCCAGTACTTC. Amino acid sequence: CASSLQRVILYQETQYF. The full variable domain, its missing parts supplied by reference TRBV11-2 and TRBJ2-5, is EAGVAQSPRYKIIEKRQSVAFWCNPISGHATLYWYQQILGQGPKLLIQFQNNGVVDDSQLPKDRFSAERLKGVDSTLKIQPAKLEDSAVYLCASSLQRVILYQETQYFGPGTRLLVL.

V is TRBV5-1 and J is TRBJ1-1; D is ambiguous. The CDR3 has 17 amino acids. CDR1 and CDR2 (germline): SGHRS, YFSETQ. The V end was cut by 0 bases, the J end by 1 base, with 16 bases between. This CDR3 reads CASSLVGLTARNTEAFF. CDR3 coding DNA: TGCGCCAGCAGCTTGGTAGGGTTAACGGCTAGGAACACTGAAGCTTTCTTT.

Concerning this clone: Germline and junction disagree at one end, which may indicate a read error. The chain links TRBV2 to TRBJ2-7, with D maybe TRBD1 (7 bases). The germline CDR1 and CDR2 sequences are SNHLY and FYNNEI. There are 14 residues in the CDR3. The CDR3 loop is CARSGGQGVHEQYF. CDR3 bases: TGTGCCAGGAGTGGGGGGCAGGGGGTCCACGAGCAGTACTTC.

CDR3 DNA: TGTGCCAGCAACCCGGACAACTCTGGAAACACCATATATTTT. Translated, it gives CASNPDNSGNTIYF. The J gene is TRBJ1-3, the V gene TRBV9, with D perhaps TRBD1 (5 bases). The V end was cut by 6 bases, the J end by 0 bases, with 10 bases between. This CDR3 spans 14 amino acids. Germline loops: CDR1 SGDLS, CDR2 YYNGEE.